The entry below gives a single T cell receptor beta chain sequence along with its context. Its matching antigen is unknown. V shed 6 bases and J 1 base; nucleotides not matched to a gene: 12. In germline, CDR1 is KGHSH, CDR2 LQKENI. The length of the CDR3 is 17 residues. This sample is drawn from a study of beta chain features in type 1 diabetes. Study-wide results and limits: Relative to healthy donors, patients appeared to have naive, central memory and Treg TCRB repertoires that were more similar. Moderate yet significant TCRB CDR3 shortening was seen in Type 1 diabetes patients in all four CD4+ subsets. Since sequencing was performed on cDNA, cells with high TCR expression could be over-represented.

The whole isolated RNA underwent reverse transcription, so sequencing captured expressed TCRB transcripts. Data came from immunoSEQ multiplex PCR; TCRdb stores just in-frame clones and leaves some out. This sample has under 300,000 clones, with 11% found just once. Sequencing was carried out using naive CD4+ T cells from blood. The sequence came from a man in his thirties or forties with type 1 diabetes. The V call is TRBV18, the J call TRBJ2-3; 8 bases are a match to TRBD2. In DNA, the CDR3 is TGTGCCAGCTCGCTCCCCGGAGCGGGGGCTGGCACAGATACGCAGTATTTT. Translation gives CASSLPGAGAGTDTQYF.